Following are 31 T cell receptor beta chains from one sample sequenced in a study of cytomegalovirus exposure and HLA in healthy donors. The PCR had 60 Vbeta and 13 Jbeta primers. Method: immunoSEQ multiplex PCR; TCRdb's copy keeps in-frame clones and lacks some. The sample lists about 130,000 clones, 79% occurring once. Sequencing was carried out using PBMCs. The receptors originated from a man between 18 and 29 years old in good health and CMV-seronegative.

The CDR3 bases are TGCGCCAGCAGTCAACTACCCCGATACTCTGGAAACACCATATATTTT. Translation: CASSQLPRYSGNTIYF. The J gene is TRBJ1-3, the V gene TRBV23-1; D is undetermined. TRBV23-1 is an open reading frame whose function is uncertain. The V end lost 2 bases, the J end lost 0 bases, and 11 bases lay between the germline ends. The length of the CDR3 is 16 residues.

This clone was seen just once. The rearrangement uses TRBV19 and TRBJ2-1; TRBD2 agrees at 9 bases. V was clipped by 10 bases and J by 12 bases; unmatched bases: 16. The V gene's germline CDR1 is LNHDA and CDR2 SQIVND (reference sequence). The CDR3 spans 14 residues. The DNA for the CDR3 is TGTGCCACCGGCGTCGGAGGGCGGGGGGGCTGGCAGTTCTTC. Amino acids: CATGVGGRGGWQFF.

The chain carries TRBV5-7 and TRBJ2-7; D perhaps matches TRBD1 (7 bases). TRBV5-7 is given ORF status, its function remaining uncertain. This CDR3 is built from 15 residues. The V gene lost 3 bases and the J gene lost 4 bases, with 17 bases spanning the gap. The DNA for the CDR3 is TGTGCCAGCAGCTGGGGAGGACAGGTCCCATACGAGCAGTACGTC. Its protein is CASSWGGQVPYEQYV.

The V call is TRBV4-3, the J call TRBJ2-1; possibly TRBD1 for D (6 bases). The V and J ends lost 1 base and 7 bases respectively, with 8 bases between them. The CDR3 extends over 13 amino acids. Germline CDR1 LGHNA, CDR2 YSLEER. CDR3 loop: CASSQARGNEQFF. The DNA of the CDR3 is TGCGCCAGCAGCCAAGCCAGGGGTAATGAGCAGTTCTTC.

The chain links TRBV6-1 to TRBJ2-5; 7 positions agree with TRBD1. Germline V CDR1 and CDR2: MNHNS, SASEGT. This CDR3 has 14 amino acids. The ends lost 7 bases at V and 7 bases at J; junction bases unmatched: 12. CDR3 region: CASTPPGQRRTQYF. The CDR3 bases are TGTGCCAGCACGCCCCCGGGACAGAGAAGGACCCAGTACTTC.

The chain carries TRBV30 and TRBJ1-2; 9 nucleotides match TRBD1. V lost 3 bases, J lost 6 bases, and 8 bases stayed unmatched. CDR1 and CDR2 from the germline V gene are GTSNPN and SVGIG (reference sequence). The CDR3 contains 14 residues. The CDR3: CAWSLIGQGNGYTF. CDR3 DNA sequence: TGTGCCTGGAGCCTAATAGGACAGGGGAATGGCTACACCTTC. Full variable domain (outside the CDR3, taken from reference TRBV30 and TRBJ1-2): SQTIHQWPATLVQPVGSPLSLECTVEGTSNPNLYWYRQAAGRGLQLLFYSVGIGQISSEVPQNLSASRPQDRQFILSSKKLLLSDSGFYLCAWSLIGQGNGYTFGSGTRLTVV.

The CDR3 sequence is CASSVGVTGLAPTLFF. CDR3 bases: TGTGCCAGCAGCGTAGGGGTGACCGGACTAGCTCCTACTCTGTTCTTC. This sequence joins TRBV9 and TRBJ2-1; 8 bases agree with TRBD2. The V segment lost 0 bases and the J segment 15 bases; nucleotides outside the gene matches: 17. Germline CDR1 and CDR2: SGDLS and YYNGEE. The CDR3 spans 16 residues. Filled out from reference TRBV9 and TRBJ2-1, the complete variable domain reads DSGVTQTPKHLITATGQRVTLRCSPRSGDLSVYWYQQSLDQGLQFLIQYYNGEERAKGNILERFSAQQFPDLHSELNLSSLELGDSALYFCASSVGVTGLAPTLFFGPGTRLTVL.

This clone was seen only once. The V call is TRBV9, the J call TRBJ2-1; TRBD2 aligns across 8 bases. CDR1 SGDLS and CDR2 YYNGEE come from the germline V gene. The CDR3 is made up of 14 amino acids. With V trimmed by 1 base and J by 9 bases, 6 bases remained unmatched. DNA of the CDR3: TGTGCCAGCAGCGTAACCGGGAGGGGGGGTGAGCAGTTCTTC. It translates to CASSVTGRGGEQFF.

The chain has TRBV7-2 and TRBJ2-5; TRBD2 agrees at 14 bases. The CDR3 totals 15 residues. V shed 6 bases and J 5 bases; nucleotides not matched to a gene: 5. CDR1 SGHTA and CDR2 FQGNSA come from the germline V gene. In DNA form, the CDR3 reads TGTGCCAGCAGGGGACTAGCGGGAGCCTGGGAGACCCAGTACTTC. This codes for CASRGLAGAWETQYF. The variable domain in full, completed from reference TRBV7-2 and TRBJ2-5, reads GAGVSQSPSNKVTEKGKDVELRCDPISGHTALYWYRQSLGQGLEFLIYFQGNSAPDKSGLPSDRFSAERTGGSVSTLTIQRTQQEDSAVYLCASRGLAGAWETQYFGPGTRLLVL.

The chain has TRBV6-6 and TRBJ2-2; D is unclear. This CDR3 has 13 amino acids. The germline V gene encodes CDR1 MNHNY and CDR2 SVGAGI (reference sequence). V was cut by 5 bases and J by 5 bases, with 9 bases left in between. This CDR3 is CASSHLRTGELFF. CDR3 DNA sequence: TGTGCCAGCAGTCATCTACGGACCGGGGAGCTGTTTTTT.

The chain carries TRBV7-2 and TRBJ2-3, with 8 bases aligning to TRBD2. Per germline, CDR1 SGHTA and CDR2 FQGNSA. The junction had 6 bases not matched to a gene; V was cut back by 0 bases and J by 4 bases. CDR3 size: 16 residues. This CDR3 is CASSLAAGVGSDTQYF. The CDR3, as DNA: TGTGCCAGCAGCTTAGCAGCGGGAGTAGGCTCAGATACGCAGTATTTT.

The CDR3 sequence is CASSLASGGYNEQFF. CDR3 nucleotide sequence: TGTGCCAGCAGCTTGGCTAGCGGGGGTTACAATGAGCAGTTCTTC. This chain connects TRBV5-4 to TRBJ2-1, with TRBD2 matching 10 bases. V gave up 0 bases and J gave up 4 bases; unmatched junction bases: 1. CDR1 is SGHNT and CDR2 is YYREEE in the germline V gene (reference sequence). The CDR3 extends over 15 amino acids.

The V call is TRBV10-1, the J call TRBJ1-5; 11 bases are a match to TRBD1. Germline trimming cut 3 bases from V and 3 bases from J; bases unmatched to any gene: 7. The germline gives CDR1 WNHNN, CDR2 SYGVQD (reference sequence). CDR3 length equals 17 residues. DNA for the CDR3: TGCGCCAGCAGTGAACCGGGACAGGGGGAAGTCAATCAGCCCCAGCATTTT. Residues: CASSEPGQGEVNQPQHF.

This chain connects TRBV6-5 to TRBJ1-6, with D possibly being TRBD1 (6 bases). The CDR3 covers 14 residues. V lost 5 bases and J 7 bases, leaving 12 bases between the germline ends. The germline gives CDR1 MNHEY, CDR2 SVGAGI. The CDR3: CASSRTVENSPLHF. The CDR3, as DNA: TGTGCCAGCAGTAGGACAGTGGAGAATTCACCCCTCCACTTT.

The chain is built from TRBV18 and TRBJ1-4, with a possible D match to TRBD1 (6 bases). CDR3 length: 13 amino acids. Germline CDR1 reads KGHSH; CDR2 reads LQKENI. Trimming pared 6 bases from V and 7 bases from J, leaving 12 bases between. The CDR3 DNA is TGTGCCAGCTCGCGGGGGGGCTCTGAAAAACTGTTTTTT. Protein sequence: CASSRGGSEKLFF.

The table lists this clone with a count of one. CDR3 protein: CASSLGGRGGDTQYF. As DNA, the CDR3 is TGTGCCAGCAGCCTGGGAGGCCGGGGGGGAGATACGCAGTATTTT. V is TRBV5-5 and J is TRBJ2-3, with TRBD2 identical over 8 bases. Losses at the gene ends were 4 bases for V and 5 bases for J; bases not matched to a gene: 9. The germline V gene encodes CDR1 SGHKS and CDR2 YYEKEE (reference sequence). The CDR3 extends over 15 amino acids.

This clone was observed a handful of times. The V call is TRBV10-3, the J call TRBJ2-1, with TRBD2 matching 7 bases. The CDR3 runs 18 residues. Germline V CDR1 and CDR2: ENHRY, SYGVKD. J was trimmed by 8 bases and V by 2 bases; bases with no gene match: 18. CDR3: CAISETLKQRDKSDEQFF. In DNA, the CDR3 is TGTGCCATCAGTGAGACCCTAAAACAGCGGGATAAGAGCGATGAGCAGTTCTTC.

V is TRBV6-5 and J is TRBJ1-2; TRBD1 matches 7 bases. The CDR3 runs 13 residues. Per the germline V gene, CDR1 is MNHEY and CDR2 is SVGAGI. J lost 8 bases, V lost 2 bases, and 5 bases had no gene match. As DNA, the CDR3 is TGTGCCAGCAGTTACCCCAGGGGGGAAGGCTACACCTTC. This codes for CASSYPRGEGYTF.

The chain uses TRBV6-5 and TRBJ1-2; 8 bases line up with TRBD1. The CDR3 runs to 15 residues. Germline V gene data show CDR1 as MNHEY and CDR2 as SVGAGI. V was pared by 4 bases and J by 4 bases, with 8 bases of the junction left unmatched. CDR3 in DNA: TGTGCCAGCAGTTTCCAGACAGGGGACTCCTATGGCTACACCTTC. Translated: CASSFQTGDSYGYTF.

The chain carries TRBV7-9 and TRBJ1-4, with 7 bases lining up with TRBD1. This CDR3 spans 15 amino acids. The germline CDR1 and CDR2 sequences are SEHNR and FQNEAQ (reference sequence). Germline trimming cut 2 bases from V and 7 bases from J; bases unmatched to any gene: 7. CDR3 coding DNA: TGTGCCAGCAGCTTATGGACAGGTTCGTTTGAAAAACTGTTTTTT. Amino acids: CASSLWTGSFEKLFF.

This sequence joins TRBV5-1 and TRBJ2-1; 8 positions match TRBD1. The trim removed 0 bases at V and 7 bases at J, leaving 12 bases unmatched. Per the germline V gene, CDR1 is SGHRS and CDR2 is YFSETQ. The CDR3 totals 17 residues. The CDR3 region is CASSLARARGLPNEQFF. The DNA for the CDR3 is TGCGCCAGCAGCTTGGCCAGGGCCAGGGGGCTTCCAAATGAGCAGTTCTTC. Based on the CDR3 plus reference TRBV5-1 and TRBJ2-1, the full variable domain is KAGVTQTPRYLIKTRGQQVTLSCSPISGHRSVSWYQQTPGQGLQFLFEYFSETQRNKGNFPGRFSGRQFSNSRSEMNVSTLELGDSALYLCASSLARARGLPNEQFFGPGTRLTVL.

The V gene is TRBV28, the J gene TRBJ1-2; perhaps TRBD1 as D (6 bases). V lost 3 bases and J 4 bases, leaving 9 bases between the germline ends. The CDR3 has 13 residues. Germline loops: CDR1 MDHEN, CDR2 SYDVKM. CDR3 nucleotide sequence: TGTGCCAGCAGTTTTGGGGGGGCCTATGGCTACACCTTC. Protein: CASSFGGAYGYTF.

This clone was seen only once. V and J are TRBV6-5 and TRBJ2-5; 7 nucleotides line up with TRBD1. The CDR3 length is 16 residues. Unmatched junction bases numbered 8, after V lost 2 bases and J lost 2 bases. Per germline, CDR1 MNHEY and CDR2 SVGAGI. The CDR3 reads CASSYARGPTQETQYF. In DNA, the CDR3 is TGTGCCAGCAGTTACGCTAGGGGGCCCACACAAGAGACCCAGTACTTC.

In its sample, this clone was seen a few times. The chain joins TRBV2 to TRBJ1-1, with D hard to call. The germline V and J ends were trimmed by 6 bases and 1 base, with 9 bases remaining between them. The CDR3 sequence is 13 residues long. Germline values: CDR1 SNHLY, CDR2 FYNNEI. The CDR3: CASRAGWNTEAFF. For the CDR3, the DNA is TGTGCCAGCAGGGCGGGGTGGAACACTGAAGCTTTCTTT.

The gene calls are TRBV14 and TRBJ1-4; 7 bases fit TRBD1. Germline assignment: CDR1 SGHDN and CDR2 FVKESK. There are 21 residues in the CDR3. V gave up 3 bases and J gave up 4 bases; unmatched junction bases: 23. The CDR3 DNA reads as TGTGCCAGCAGCCAGGCCGTGTTAGGGGGCCTTTCCCGTGAACATAATGAAAAACTGTTTTTT. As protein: CASSQAVLGGLSREHNEKLFF.

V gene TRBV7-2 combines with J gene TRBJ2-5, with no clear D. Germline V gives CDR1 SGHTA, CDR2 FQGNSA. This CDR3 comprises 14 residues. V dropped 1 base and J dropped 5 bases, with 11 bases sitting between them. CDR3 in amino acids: CASSLVWFGETQYF. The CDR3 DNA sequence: TGTGCCAGCAGCTTAGTCTGGTTCGGTGAGACCCAGTACTTC.

CDR3 DNA: TGCGCCAGCAGCCTGACTAGCGGGGGGCTCAATGAGCAGTTCTTC. As protein: CASSLTSGGLNEQFF. J is TRBJ2-1 and V is TRBV5-1; 13 nucleotides agree with TRBD2. Germline V lookup: CDR1 SGHRS, CDR2 YFSETQ. The V gene end was trimmed by 4 bases and the J gene end by 6 bases; junction bases not matched to a gene: 4. The CDR3 has 15 residues.

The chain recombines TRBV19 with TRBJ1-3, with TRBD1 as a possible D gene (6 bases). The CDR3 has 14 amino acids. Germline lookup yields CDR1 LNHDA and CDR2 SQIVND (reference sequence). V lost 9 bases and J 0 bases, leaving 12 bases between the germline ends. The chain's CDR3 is CASSTGNSGNTIYF. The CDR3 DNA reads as TGTGCCAGCTCAACAGGGAACTCTGGAAACACCATATATTTT.

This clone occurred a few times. Here the CDR3 reads CASSSTGTGNSPLHF. Written as DNA, the CDR3 is TGTGCCAGCAGTTCTACCGGGACAGGGAATTCACCCCTCCACTTT. The chain employs TRBV27 and TRBJ1-6; 9 bases align to TRBD1. The CDR3 is made up of 15 amino acids. V trimming: 4 bases; J trimming: 7 bases; junction bases outside the gene matches: 5. The V gene's germline CDR1 is MNHEY and CDR2 SMNVEV (reference sequence).

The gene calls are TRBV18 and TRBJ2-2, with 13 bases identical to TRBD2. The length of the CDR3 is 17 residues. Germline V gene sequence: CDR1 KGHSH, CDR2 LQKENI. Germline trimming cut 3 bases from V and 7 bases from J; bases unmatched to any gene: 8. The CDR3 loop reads CASSPRGLAGVNGELFF. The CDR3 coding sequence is TGTGCCAGCTCACCGCGAGGACTAGCGGGAGTGAACGGGGAGCTGTTTTTT.

The CDR3 DNA reads as TGTGCCACCAGCGGCCTCCTAGCGGGAGGGCCCTACGAGCAGTACTTC. Amino acids: CATSGLLAGGPYEQYF. This sequence joins TRBV15 and TRBJ2-5; 12 bases are a match to TRBD2. The end of the DNA aligns better with TRBJ2-7, so the J call may be wrong. Germline values: CDR1 LNHNV, CDR2 YYDKDF (reference sequence). This CDR3 has 16 residues.